Described below is a single T cell receptor beta chain sequence and its context. In the study's own analysis: For nucleated cells, counts were estimated from reference gene primer amplification. Method: immunoSEQ multiplex PCR; TCRdb's copy keeps in-frame clones and lacks some. The D gene and trimming were derived from the DNA, and the V and J assignments and clone size from that table. The sample includes 200,000 to 250,000 clones, around four fifths of them seen just once. The data were taken from a study of blood T cell repertoires in COVID-19. Study context: Samples came from the United States, Italy and Spain, spanning acute and convalescent COVID-19. T cells, B-cell-depleted T cells, or PBMCs provided the cDNA or gDNA that served as material.

Patients of the Seattle cohort, enrolled during active infection, were followed longitudinally. This sequence originates from a woman in her seventies with COVID-19, enrolled during active disease. The sample consisted of peripheral blood.

CDR3 sequence reads: CASSADKNTGELFF. CDR3 sequence (DNA): TGCGCCAGCAGCGCGGACAAGAACACCGGGGAGCTGTTTTTT. The chain combines TRBV5-1 with TRBJ2-2, with a possible D match to TRBD1 (5 bases). This CDR3 contains 14 residues. Germline assignment: CDR1 SGHRS and CDR2 YFSETQ. V was clipped by 4 bases and J by 1 base, with 8 bases between them.